This T cell receptor (beta chain) came from a study of T cell repertoires in cytomegalovirus infection (dated by TCRdb to the late 2010s). Describing the broader study: Because public TCR beta signatures pointed to carriage of CMV infection together with the matching HLA type, the HLA type of each donor mattered for the analysis.

Comment on this clonotype: It lacks a known antigen. No much larger clone exists at a distance of one base, and base qualities are not known.

At the junction V is shortened by 3 bases and J by 0 bases, with 16 bases in between. The CDR3 numbers 18 residues from cysteine through phenylalanine. CDR3 DNA is the only sequence kept; it has 54 bases, read in frame from the first base. From a lookup of the germline V gene, CDR1 and CDR2 are SGHRS and YFSETQ. Sequencing instrument: Illumina HiSeq 1500. Starting from the raw public reads, TCRdb applied fastp trimming at Q25, assembled clones with MiXCR and retained in-frame beta chains. Here each entry gathers all rows of one CDR3 protein and keeps the most common genes and DNA. For this sample the table gives 250,000 to 300,000 distinct CDR3 sequences, of which 9.1% were detected only once. More than 13% of the sample is taken by the ten largest. The research as a whole found: The ex vivo response was dominated by HLA-C-restricted CMV-specific TCR beta clonotypes, which also provided the single most frequent clonotype in two of eight donors. Carriers of CMV infection plus the relevant HLA type were discriminated by the cumulative frequency of public TCR beta family members in the study cohort and in an independent approximately 360-donor cohort.

The chain is encoded by TRBV5-1 joined to TRBJ2-6; the D gene is perhaps TRBD2, on 6 matching bases. The sequence came from a human donor in good health (CMV status not recorded). Some clones in this sample may be carry-over from other donors' samples. The sequencing sample was made of PBMCs. This receptor has the CDR3 CASSSHGTASSGANVLTF. The DNA sequence is given as TGCGCCAGCAGCTCACACGGGACTGCTAGCTCTGGGGCCAACGTCCTGACTTTC.